The source of this T cell receptor beta chain is a study of T cells after yellow fever vaccination. About the study: With SMART-Seq v4 Ultra Low Input, the fractions containing low cell numbers were prepared.

This CDR3 comprises 13 residues. The V end lost 5 bases, the J end lost 1 base, and 8 bases lay between the germline ends. Germline CDR1 SGHVS, CDR2 FQNEAQ. MiXCR, applied by TCRdb to the 5' RACE reads, yields one record per CDR3 protein. Among some 340,000 distinct CDR3 sequences, 4.1% were seen once, and the ten largest hold 20% to 25%. To note about this clonotype: Its matching antigen is unknown.

Study-level points and caveats: Though it reached lower strength, the secondary response hit its peak faster, day 5 versus 15.

Here the sequenced sample was PBMCs, taken 5 days after the yellow fever booster vaccination. The clonotype originates from a man between 18 and 35 years old who received the YFV17D yellow fever vaccine. The chain carries TRBV7-8 and TRBJ2-5; D is undetermined. The DNA for the CDR3 is TGTGCCAGCAGCGGGCGGATCCAAGAGACCCAGTACTTC. This gives the protein CASSGRIQETQYF.